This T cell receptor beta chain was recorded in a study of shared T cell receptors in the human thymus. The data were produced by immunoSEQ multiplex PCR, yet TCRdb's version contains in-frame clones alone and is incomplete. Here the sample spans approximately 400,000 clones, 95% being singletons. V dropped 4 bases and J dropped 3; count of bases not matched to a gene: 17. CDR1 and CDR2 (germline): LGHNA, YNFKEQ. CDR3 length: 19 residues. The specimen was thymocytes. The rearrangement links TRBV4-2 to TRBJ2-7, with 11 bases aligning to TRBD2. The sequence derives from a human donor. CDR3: CASSLPGTSGLPPLYEQYF. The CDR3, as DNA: TGTGCCAGCAGCCTCCCCGGGACTAGCGGATTACCCCCTCTCTACGAGCAGTACTTC.